This TCR beta chain was sequenced during a study of CD8 T cells in ankylosing spondylitis. This clonotype has only a few counts. A single record per CDR3 protein comes from TCRdb applying MiXCR to the 5' RACE reads. The sample holds around 340,000 distinct CDR3 sequences, 20% to 25% seen once. The sequence came from a male donor with ankylosing spondylitis or in good health (not recorded which). Input material: blood, either unsorted or a sorted T cell fraction (not recorded which).

DNA for the CDR3: TGTGCCAGCAGTAACCGACAGGGCAAAGTTGAAAAGGCTTTCTTT. This gives the protein CASSNRQGKVEKAFF. The chain links TRBV6-5 to TRBJ1-1, with 7 bases fitting TRBD1. Unmatched junction bases numbered 17, after V lost 5 bases and J lost 11 bases. Germline loops: CDR1 MNHEY, CDR2 SVGAGI. CDR3 length: 15 amino acids.